These 30 T cell receptor beta chains came from one sample sequenced in a study of CD8 T cells in ankylosing spondylitis (dated by TCRdb to the late 2010s). No antigen has been identified for these receptors. The investigation overall reported the following: A TCR beta motif of eight highly homologous amino acid variants appeared characteristic of blood from ankylosing spondylitis patients.

Libraries were constructed by 5' RACE. For sequencing, an Illumina HiSeq 2500 was employed. TCRdb cleaned the public reads at Q25 with fastp, built clones with MiXCR and kept in-frame beta chains. Entries that share a CDR3 protein sequence are merged under the most common genes and DNA. In all, the sample holds 350,000 to 550,000 distinct CDR3 sequences, and roughly a quarter of those were seen once. The top ten constitute 0.89% of the sample. The sample taken for sequencing was blood, either unsorted or a sorted T cell fraction (not recorded which). The receptors come from a male donor with ankylosing spondylitis.

Concerning this clonotype itself: The junction differs from germline at one of its ends, possibly a read error. The V and J genes are TRBV7-2 and TRBJ2-7, with D maybe TRBD1 (6 bases). This CDR3 region has 13 residues. CDR1 and CDR2 (germline): SGHTA, FQGNSA. CDR3: CASSHGGLYEKYF. DNA for the CDR3: TGTGCCAGCAGCCATGGGGGCCTTTACGAGAAGTACTTC.

This chain joins TRBV28 and TRBJ1-5; TRBD1 might be the D (6 bases). Trimming took off 3 bases at V and 4 bases at J, with 13 bases between the two ends. Germline CDR1 reads MDHEN; CDR2 reads SYDVKM. The CDR3 is made up of 15 amino acids. The CDR3 loop is CASSLRGAGNQPQHF. CDR3 coding DNA: TGTGCCAGCAGTTTGCGGGGGGCGGGTAATCAGCCCCAGCATTTT.

This chain connects TRBV6-1 to TRBJ2-5; no reliable D call. The CDR3 contains 16 residues. Trimming shortened V by 5 bases and J by 0 bases, and 16 bases separated the two germline ends. The germline V gene encodes CDR1 MNHNS and CDR2 SASEGT. This CDR3 reads CASSLKTSQYQETQYF. CDR3 DNA: TGTGCCAGCAGTCTTAAAACATCTCAGTACCAAGAGACCCAGTACTTC.

This clonotype was counted between two and nine times. The chain uses TRBV7-9 and TRBJ2-6; possibly TRBD2 for D (5 bases). Germline V lookup: CDR1 SEHNR, CDR2 FQNEAQ (reference sequence). Trimming removed 3 bases at V and 3 bases at J, with 15 bases between. This CDR3 contains 17 residues. The CDR3 here is CASSFWTGLGGANVLTF. CDR3 in DNA: TGTGCCAGCAGCTTCTGGACTGGCCTAGGTGGGGCCAACGTCCTGACTTTC.

The chain is built from TRBV20-1 and TRBJ2-3; 10 bases are shared with TRBD1. This CDR3 has 14 residues. The germline V gene has CDR1 DFQATT and CDR2 SNEGSKA (reference sequence). The trim removed 2 bases at V and 5 bases at J, leaving 4 bases unmatched. Here the CDR3 DNA reads TGCAGTGCTAGACCGACAGGGGGCAAAGATACGCAGTATTTT. Amino acids: CSARPTGGKDTQYF.

The CDR3 DNA reads TGTGCCATCAGTGAGTCGACTCTGGGGAGCGGAAAAGATACGCAGTATTTT. The encoded protein is CAISESTLGSGKDTQYF. The chain carries TRBV10-3 and TRBJ2-3, with a tentative D call TRBD2 (5 bases). This CDR3 comprises 17 residues. Germline loops: CDR1 ENHRY, CDR2 SYGVKD. V lost 0 bases and J lost 5, with 18 bases in between.

The chain joins TRBV4-2 to TRBJ2-1, with D perhaps matching TRBD1 (5 bases). The CDR3 runs 13 residues. Germline CDR1 is LGHNA and CDR2 is YNFKEQ. Trimming removed 4 bases at V and 7 bases at J, with 11 bases between. CDR3 protein: CASSPQVVNEQFF. The CDR3, as DNA: TGTGCCAGCAGCCCACAGGTCGTAAATGAGCAGTTCTTC.

This clonotype was found once. The CDR3: CASSLGQGKNTQYF. The CDR3 bases are TGTGCCAGCAGCTTGGGGCAGGGGAAGAATACGCAGTATTTT. The chain has TRBV5-5 and TRBJ2-3; D is possibly TRBD1 (6 bases). The germline V and J ends were trimmed by 0 bases and 7 bases, with 12 bases remaining between them. CDR3 length equals 14 residues. Per germline, CDR1 SGHKS and CDR2 YYEKEE (reference sequence). Filled out from reference TRBV5-5 and TRBJ2-3, the complete variable domain reads DAGVTQSPTHLIKTRGQQVTLRCSPISGHKSVSWYQQVLGQGPQFIFQYYEKEERGRGNFPDRFSARQFPNYSSELNVNALLLGDSALYLCASSLGQGKNTQYFGPGTRLTVL.

This clonotype was recorded at least ten times. The rearrangement uses TRBV29-1 and TRBJ2-1; 9 nucleotides match TRBD1. Germline values: CDR1 SQVTM, CDR2 ANQGSEA. The CDR3 consists of 12 residues. The junction had 2 bases not matched to a gene; V was cut back by 3 bases and J by 8 bases. DNA of the CDR3: TGCAGCGTTGACGACAGGGGGGATGAGCAGTTCTTC. It specifies CSVDDRGDEQFF.

The rearrangement uses TRBV20-1 and TRBJ1-2, with TRBD1 identical over 7 bases. The length of the CDR3 is 12 residues. Germline trimming cut 6 bases from V and 2 bases from J; bases unmatched to any gene: 3. Germline CDR1 and CDR2: DFQATT and SNEGSKA (reference sequence). Here the CDR3 reads CSAKTGNYGYTF. CDR3 sequence (DNA): TGCAGTGCAAAGACAGGGAACTATGGCTACACCTTC.

The chain carries TRBV19 and TRBJ1-5, with 11 positions matching TRBD1. In germline, CDR1 is LNHDA, CDR2 SQIVND (reference sequence). The CDR3 runs 16 residues. The V segment lost 3 bases and the J segment 6 bases; nucleotides outside the gene matches: 7. The CDR3 loop is CASSMIGQGATQPQHF. CDR3 nucleotides: TGTGCCAGTAGTATGATTGGACAGGGGGCTACTCAGCCCCAGCATTTT.

The genes are TRBV5-6 and TRBJ2-3; D is ambiguous. Germline V lookup: CDR1 SGHDT, CDR2 YYEEEE. The CDR3 runs 15 residues. V lost 0 bases and J lost 7, with 15 bases in between. The CDR3 reads CASSLVGSVIYTQYF. CDR3 nucleotides: TGTGCCAGCAGCTTGGTGGGCAGCGTGATTTATACGCAGTATTTT.

This clonotype appeared a few times. The chain has TRBV12-3 or TRBV12-4 and TRBJ2-2, with D possibly TRBD1 on 6 matching bases. V was pared by 5 bases and J by 1 base, with 17 bases between. The CDR3 spans 17 residues. The CDR3 region is CASSLTGTPKNTGELFF. CDR3 coding DNA: TGTGCCAGCAGTCTCACAGGGACCCCAAAGAACACCGGGGAGCTGTTTTTT.

The sample holds a few counts of this clonotype. This chain joins TRBV15 and TRBJ1-2; D may be TRBD1 (5 bases). Germline V gene sequence: CDR1 LNHNV, CDR2 YYDKDF (reference sequence). This CDR3 is 17 amino acids long. The V gene lost 0 bases and the J gene lost 8 bases, with 22 bases spanning the gap. The CDR3 loop reads CATSRDTGQPLPRGYTF. As DNA, the CDR3 is TGTGCCACCAGCAGAGATACTGGACAACCACTTCCTAGAGGCTACACCTTC.

This clonotype was counted a single time. The chain joins TRBV12-3 or TRBV12-4 to TRBJ2-7, with D unclear. This CDR3 is built from 16 residues. Trimming shortened V by 6 bases and J by 0 bases, and 18 bases separated the two germline ends. CDR3 sequence reads: CASSSGVYRSSYEQYF. DNA of the CDR3: TGTGCCAGCAGCTCCGGTGTGTATAGGAGCTCCTACGAGCAGTACTTC.

This clonotype was seen a handful of times. Relative to the germline gene, one junction end is altered; a read error may explain this. The chain carries TRBV20-1 and TRBJ2-3; 8 positions match TRBD1. Germline V CDR1 and CDR2: DFQATT, SNEGSKA (reference sequence). The CDR3 is 15 amino acids. Here the CDR3 reads CRAKDPTGGGDTQYF. CDR3 nucleotides: TGCAGGGCTAAAGATCCCACAGGGGGAGGAGATACGCAGTATTTT.

This chain uses TRBV20-1 with TRBJ2-3; 12 nucleotides match TRBD2. This CDR3 comprises 16 residues. Germline V gene lookup returns CDR1 DFQATT and CDR2 SNEGSKA (reference sequence). Trimming cost V 6 bases and J 5 bases; bases outside gene matches: 12. The DNA for the CDR3 is TGCAGTGCCCTCATCAGCGGGACTAGCGGGTTAGATACGCAGTATTTT. Residues: CSALISGTSGLDTQYF.

This chain joins TRBV20-1 and TRBJ1-5; 7 bases fit TRBD1. This CDR3 has 15 amino acids. V was clipped by 0 bases and J by 5 bases; unmatched bases: 7. Germline lookup yields CDR1 DFQATT and CDR2 SNEGSKA (reference sequence). The CDR3 spells CSARDRTGIDQPQHF. CDR3 sequence (DNA): TGCAGTGCTAGAGATAGGACAGGAATTGATCAGCCCCAGCATTTT.

The genes are TRBV29-1 and TRBJ1-2; 8 positions agree with TRBD1. Germline V CDR1 and CDR2: SQVTM, ANQGSEA. The CDR3 is 13 amino acids. Unmatched junction bases numbered 9, after V lost 5 bases and J lost 7 bases. CDR3 sequence: CSVSEQGVAGYTF. CDR3 bases: TGCAGCGTTAGTGAACAGGGGGTTGCTGGCTACACCTTC.

The V call is TRBV5-1, the J call TRBJ2-7; D is uncertain. The CDR3 length is 13 residues. The germline CDR1 and CDR2 sequences are SGHRS and YFSETQ. V dropped 4 bases and J dropped 4 bases, with 12 bases sitting between them. CDR3 residues: CASSPGPRYEQYF. CDR3 nucleotides: TGCGCCAGCAGCCCAGGACCCAGATACGAGCAGTACTTC.

The sample holds a few counts of this clonotype. CDR3: CSAGPVAYNEQFF. The CDR3 region has the DNA TGCAGTGCTGGGCCGGTAGCCTACAATGAGCAGTTCTTC. The chain uses TRBV20-1 and TRBJ2-1; no definite D call. Per the germline V gene, CDR1 is DFQATT and CDR2 is SNEGSKA (reference sequence). Deletions cut 5 bases from V and 2 bases from J, with 10 bases between. The CDR3 extends over 13 amino acids.

This sequence joins TRBV11-2 and TRBJ1-1; D may be TRBD1 (5 bases). V was trimmed by 5 bases and J by 5 bases, leaving 15 bases between them. Germline CDR1 is SGHAT and CDR2 is FQNNGV. The CDR3 spans 14 residues. The DNA for the CDR3 is TGTGCCAGCAGCACCGACAGCCTGGGGACTGAAGCTTTCTTT. Translating gives CASSTDSLGTEAFF.

The table lists this clonotype with a few counts. The chain is built from TRBV12-3 or TRBV12-4 and TRBJ1-1; D possibly corresponds to TRBD1 (6 bases). The CDR3 length is 16 residues. V lost 3 bases and J lost 0, with 14 bases in between. CDR3 DNA: TGTGCCAGCAGTTTGGCGGTGGGGGCGATGAACACTGAAGCTTTCTTT. Encoded protein: CASSLAVGAMNTEAFF.

The genes are TRBV6-1 and TRBJ2-1; 13 bases are shared with TRBD2. The germline V gene encodes CDR1 MNHNS and CDR2 SASEGT. V shed 5 bases and J 1 base; nucleotides not matched to a gene: 11. CDR3 length: 19 amino acids. CDR3 DNA sequence: TGTGCCAGCAGTAAACCGGGACTAGCGGGAAGTAAGTCCTACAATGAGCAGTTCTTC. Amino acid sequence: CASSKPGLAGSKSYNEQFF.

The V and J genes are TRBV7-8 and TRBJ2-2; no clear D. Germline V gives CDR1 SGHVS, CDR2 FQNEAQ. Trimming pared 5 bases from V and 7 bases from J, leaving 8 bases between. This CDR3 comprises 12 residues. CDR3 loop: CASSRVIGELFF. CDR3 sequence (DNA): TGTGCCAGCAGCCGCGTGATCGGGGAGCTGTTTTTT. The whole variable domain, remainder taken from reference TRBV7-8 and TRBJ2-2, is GAGVSQSPRYKVAKRGQDVALRCDPISGHVSLFWYQQALGQGPEFLTYFQNEAQLDKSGLPSDRFFAERPEGSVSTLKIQRTQQEDSAVYLCASSRVIGELFFGEGSRLTVL.

This CDR3 is CASSPGQIYNEQFF. CDR3 nucleotides: TGCGCCAGCAGCCCGGGACAGATCTACAATGAGCAGTTCTTC. This sequence joins TRBV5-1 and TRBJ2-1, with 7 nucleotides matching TRBD1. Germline V lookup: CDR1 SGHRS, CDR2 YFSETQ. This CDR3 is built from 14 residues. V shed 4 bases, J shed 3 bases, and the junction held 4 bases outside the gene matches.

This chain links TRBV6-1 with TRBJ1-2; no reliable D call. The CDR3 sequence is 11 residues long. The V gene's germline CDR1 is MNHNS and CDR2 SASEGT. V was cut by 7 bases and J by 8 bases, with 11 bases left in between. CDR3 region: CASTKAGGYTF. The CDR3, as DNA: TGTGCCAGCACTAAGGCGGGAGGCTACACCTTC.

Remarks on this clonotype: One base away lies a much larger clone, so this may be a sequencing read error. This chain uses TRBV6-1 with TRBJ2-2, with D possibly being TRBD1 (6 bases). This CDR3 has 15 amino acids. Germline loops: CDR1 MNHNS, CDR2 SASEGT. The CDR3 protein is CSSSGGRVDTGELFF. The CDR3 region has the DNA TGTTCCAGCAGTGGGGGCAGGGTGGACACCGGGGAGCTGTTTTTT.

The chain couples TRBV12-3 or TRBV12-4 to TRBJ2-2, with 10 bases that match TRBD2. After removal of 7 bases from V and 4 bases from J, the junction contained 3 bases not matched to a gene. CDR3 size: 14 residues. The CDR3 sequence: CASTSSGSTGELFF. In DNA, the CDR3 is TGTGCCAGCACTTCTAGCGGGAGCACCGGGGAGCTGTTTTTT.

The chain combines TRBV2 with TRBJ1-5, with TRBD1 identical over 10 bases. The J segment lost 4 bases and the V segment lost 5 bases, leaving 5 bases of the junction unmatched. The CDR3 sequence is 15 residues long. CDR1 is SNHLY, CDR2 FYNNEI, per germline. CDR3 sequence: CASSTGTGVNQPQHF. CDR3 DNA: TGTGCCAGCAGTACCGGGACAGGGGTTAATCAGCCCCAGCATTTT.